This TCR beta chain was captured by sequencing in a study of early T cells in non-severe SARS-CoV-2 infection. Overall study context: Chains from this unsorted whole-blood bulk RNA could not be paired. The study's findings and limits: Matching results from VDJdb favored anti-spike CD8 responses, leaving private and CD4 specificities undetected.

J was trimmed by 0 bases and V by 4 bases; bases with no gene match: 6. The germline V gene encodes CDR1 SGHRS and CDR2 YFSETQ. There are 16 residues in the CDR3. Molecules of cDNA were individually given unique molecular identifiers that were attached to them. MiXCR was run by TCRdb on the 5' RACE reads, yielding one entry per CDR3 protein. The profile shows 65,000 to 75,000 distinct CDR3 sequences, roughly an eighth of them singletons. With respect to this clonotype: Its antigen is still unknown.

Sequencing was done on a sample of whole blood. V usage is TRBV5-1 and J usage is TRBJ2-4; TRBD1 agrees at 8 bases. This TCR came from an adult who was a healthcare worker with PCR-confirmed SARS-CoV-2 infection or an uninfected control (not recorded which). The CDR3 region is CASSHGQGAAKNIQYF. CDR3 in DNA: TGCGCCAGCAGCCATGGACAGGGTGCAGCCAAAAACATTCAGTACTTC.